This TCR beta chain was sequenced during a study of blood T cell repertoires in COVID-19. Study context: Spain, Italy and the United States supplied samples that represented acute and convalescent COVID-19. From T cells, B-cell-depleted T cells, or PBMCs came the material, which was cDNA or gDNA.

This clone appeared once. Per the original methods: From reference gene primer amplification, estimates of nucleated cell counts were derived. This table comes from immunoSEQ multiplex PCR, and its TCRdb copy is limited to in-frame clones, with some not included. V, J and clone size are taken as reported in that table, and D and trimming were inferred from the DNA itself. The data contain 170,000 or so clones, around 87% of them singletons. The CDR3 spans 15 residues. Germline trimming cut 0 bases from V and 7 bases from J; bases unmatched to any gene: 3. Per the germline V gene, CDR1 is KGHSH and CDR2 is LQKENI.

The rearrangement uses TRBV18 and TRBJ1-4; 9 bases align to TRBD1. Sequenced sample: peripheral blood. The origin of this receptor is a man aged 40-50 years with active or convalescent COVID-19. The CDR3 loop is CASSPPGTGSEKLFF. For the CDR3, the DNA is TGTGCCAGCTCACCACCGGGGACAGGGAGTGAAAAACTGTTTTTT.